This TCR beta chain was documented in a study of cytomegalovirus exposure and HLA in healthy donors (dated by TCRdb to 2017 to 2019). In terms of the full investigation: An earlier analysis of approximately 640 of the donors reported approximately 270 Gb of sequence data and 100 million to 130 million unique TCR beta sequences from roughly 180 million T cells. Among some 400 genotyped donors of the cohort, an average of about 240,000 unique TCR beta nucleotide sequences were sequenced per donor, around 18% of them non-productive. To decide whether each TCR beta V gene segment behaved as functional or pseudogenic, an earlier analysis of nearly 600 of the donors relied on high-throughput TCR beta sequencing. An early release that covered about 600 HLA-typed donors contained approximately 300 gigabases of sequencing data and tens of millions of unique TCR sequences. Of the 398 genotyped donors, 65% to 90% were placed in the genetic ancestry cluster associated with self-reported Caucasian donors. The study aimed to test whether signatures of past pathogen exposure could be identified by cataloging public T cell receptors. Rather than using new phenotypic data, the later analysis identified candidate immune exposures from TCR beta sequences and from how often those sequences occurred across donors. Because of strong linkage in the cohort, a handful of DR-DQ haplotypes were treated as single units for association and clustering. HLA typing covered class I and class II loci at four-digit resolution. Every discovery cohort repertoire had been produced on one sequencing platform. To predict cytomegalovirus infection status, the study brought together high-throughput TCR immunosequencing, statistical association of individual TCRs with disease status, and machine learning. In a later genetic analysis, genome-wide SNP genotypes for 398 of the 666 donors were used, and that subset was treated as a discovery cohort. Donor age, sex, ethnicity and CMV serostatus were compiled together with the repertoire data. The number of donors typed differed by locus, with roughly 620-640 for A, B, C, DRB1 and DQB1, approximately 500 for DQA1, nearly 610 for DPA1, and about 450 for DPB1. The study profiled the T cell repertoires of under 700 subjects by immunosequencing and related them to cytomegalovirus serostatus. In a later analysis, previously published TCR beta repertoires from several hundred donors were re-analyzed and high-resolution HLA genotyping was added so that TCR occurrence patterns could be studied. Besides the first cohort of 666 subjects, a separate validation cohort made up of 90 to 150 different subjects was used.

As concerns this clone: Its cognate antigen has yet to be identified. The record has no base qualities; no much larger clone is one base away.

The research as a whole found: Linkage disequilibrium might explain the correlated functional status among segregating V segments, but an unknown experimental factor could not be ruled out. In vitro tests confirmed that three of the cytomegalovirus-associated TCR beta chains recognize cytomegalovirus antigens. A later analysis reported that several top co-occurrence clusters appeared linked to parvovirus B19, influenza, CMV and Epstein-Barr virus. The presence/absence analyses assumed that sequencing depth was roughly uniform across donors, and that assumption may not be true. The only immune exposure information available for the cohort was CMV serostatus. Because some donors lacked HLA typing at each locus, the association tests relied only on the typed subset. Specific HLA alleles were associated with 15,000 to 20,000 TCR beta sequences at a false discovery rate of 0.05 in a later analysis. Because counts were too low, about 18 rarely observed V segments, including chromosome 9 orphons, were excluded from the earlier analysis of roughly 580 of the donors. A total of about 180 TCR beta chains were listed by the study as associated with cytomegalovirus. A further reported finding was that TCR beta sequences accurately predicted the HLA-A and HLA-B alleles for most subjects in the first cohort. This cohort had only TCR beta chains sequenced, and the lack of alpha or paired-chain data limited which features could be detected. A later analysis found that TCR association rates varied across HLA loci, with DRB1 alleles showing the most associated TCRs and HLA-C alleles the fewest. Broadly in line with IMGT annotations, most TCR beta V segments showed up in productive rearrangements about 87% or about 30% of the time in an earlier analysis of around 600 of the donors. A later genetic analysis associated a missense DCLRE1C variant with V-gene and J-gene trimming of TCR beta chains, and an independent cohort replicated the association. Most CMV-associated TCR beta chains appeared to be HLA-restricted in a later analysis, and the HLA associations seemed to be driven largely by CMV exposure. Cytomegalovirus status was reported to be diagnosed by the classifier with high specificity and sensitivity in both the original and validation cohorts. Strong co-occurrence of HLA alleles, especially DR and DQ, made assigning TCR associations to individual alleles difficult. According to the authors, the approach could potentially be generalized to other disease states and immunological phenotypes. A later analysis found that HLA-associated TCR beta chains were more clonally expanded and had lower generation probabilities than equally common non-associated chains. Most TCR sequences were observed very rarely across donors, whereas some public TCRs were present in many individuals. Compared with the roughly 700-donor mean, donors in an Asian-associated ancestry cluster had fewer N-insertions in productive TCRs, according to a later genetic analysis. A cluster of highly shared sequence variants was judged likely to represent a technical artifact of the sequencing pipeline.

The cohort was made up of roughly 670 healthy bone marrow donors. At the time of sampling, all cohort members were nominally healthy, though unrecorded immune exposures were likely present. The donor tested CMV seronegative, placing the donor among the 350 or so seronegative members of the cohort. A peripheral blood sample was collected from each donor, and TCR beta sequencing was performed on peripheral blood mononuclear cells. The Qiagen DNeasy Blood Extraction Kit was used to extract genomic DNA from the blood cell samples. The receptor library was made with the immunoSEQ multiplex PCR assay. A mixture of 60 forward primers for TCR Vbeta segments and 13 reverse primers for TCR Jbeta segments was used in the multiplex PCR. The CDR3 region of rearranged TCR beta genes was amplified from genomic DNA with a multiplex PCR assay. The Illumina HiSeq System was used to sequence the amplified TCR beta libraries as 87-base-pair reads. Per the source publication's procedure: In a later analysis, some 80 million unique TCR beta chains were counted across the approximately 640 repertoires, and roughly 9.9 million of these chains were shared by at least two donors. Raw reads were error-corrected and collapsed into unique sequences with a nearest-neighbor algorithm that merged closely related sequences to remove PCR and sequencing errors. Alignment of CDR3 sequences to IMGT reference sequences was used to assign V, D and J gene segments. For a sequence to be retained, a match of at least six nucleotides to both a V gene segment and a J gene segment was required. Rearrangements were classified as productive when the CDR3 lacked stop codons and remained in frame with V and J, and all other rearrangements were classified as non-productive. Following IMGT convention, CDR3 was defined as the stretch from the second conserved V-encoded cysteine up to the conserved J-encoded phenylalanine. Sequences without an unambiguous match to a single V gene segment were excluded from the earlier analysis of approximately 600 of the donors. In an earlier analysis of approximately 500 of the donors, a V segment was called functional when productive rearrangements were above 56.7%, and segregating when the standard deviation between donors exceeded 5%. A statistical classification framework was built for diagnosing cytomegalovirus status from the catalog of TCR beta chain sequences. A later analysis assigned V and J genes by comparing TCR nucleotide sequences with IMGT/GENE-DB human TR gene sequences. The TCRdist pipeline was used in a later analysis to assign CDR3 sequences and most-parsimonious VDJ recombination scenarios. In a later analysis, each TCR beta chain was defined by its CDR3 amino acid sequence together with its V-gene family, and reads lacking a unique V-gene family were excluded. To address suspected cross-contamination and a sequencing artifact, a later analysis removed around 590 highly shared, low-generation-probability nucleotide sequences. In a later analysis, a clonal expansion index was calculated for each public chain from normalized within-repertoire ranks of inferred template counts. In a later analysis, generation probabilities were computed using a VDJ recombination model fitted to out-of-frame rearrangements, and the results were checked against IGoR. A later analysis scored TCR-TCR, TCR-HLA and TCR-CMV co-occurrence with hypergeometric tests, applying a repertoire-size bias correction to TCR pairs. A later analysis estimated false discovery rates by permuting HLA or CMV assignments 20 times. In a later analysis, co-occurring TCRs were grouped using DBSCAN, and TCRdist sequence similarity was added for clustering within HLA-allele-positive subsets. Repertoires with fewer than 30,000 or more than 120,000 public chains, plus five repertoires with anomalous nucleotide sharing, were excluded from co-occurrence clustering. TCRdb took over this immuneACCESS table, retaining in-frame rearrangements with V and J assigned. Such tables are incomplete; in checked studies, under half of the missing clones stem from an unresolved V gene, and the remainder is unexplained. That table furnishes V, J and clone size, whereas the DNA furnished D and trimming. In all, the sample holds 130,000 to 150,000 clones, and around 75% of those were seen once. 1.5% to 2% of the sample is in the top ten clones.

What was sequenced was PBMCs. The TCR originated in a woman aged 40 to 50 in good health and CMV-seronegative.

The bases are TGTGCCAGCAGCATACGTAGCGGGACAGATGCCTACGAGCAGTACTTC. This translates into CASSIRSGTDAYEQYF. The sequence joins TRBV7-9 to TRBJ2-7; TRBD2 is a possible D gene, resting on 8 matching bases. The CDR3 measures 16 amino acids from cysteine to phenylalanine. Solely the CDR3 DNA is kept, with 48 bases framed from the first base. The V and J ends are trimmed by 5 bases and 2 bases, leaving 19 bases between them. Sequences SEHNR (CDR1) and FQNEAQ (CDR2) are obtained from the germline V gene (reference sequence).